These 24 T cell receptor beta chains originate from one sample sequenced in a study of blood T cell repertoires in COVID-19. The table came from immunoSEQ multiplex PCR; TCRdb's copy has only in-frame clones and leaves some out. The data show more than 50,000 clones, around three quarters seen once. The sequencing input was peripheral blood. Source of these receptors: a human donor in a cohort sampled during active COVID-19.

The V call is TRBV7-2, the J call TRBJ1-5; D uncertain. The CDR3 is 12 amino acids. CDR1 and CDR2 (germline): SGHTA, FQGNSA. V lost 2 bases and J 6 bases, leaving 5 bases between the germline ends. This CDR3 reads CASSLQFQPQHF. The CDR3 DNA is TGTGCCAGCAGCTTACAATTTCAGCCCCAGCATTTT.

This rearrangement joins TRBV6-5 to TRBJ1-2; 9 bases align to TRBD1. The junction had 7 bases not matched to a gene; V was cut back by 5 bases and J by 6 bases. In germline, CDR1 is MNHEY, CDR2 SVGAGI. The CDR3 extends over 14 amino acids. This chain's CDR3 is CASSPEDRGDGYTF. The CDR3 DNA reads TGTGCCAGCAGTCCTGAGGACAGGGGAGATGGCTACACCTTC.

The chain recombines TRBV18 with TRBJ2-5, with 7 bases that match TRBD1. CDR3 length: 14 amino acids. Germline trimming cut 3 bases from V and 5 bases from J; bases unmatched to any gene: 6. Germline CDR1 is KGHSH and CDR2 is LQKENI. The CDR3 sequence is CASSPKTGWETQYF. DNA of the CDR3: TGTGCCAGCTCACCTAAGACAGGGTGGGAGACCCAGTACTTC.

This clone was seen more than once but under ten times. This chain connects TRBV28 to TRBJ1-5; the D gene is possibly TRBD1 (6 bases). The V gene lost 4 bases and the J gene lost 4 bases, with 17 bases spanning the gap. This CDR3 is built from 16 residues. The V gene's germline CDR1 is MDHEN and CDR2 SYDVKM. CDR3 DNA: TGTGCCAGCAGTTCACTCCGGGACACAGCGAATCAGCCCCAGCATTTT. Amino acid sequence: CASSSLRDTANQPQHF.

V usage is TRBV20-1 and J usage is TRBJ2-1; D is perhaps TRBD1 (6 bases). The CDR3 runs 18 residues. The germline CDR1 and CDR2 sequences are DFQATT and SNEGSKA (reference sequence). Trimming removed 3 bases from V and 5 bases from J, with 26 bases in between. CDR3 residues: CSASSTDGWGRRDNEQFF. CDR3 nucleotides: TGCAGTGCTAGTTCTACCGACGGATGGGGGCGCAGGGACAATGAGCAGTTCTTC.

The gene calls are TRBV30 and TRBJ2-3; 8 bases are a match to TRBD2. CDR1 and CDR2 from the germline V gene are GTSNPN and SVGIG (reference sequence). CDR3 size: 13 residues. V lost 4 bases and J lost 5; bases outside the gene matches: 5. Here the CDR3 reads CAWMAGGRDTQYF. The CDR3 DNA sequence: TGTGCCTGGATGGCGGGAGGACGAGATACGCAGTATTTT.

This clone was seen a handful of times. As DNA, the CDR3 is TGTGCCAGTCCCCGGGACAGGGTCTCCTACGAGCAGTACTTC. This encodes CASPRDRVSYEQYF. The chain uses TRBV3-1 (or the pseudogene TRBV3-2) and TRBJ2-7; 9 nucleotides agree with TRBD1. The germline V gene encodes CDR1 LGHDT and CDR2 YNNKEL (reference sequence). The CDR3 has 14 amino acids. The V and J ends lost 9 bases and 0 bases, in that order; junction bases with no gene match: 6.

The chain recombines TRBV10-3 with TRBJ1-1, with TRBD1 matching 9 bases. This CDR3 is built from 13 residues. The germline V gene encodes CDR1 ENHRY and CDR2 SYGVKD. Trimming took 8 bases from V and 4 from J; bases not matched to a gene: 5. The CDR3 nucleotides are TGTGCCATCTCGACAGGGGGGAGCACTGAAGCTTTCTTT. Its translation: CAISTGGSTEAFF.

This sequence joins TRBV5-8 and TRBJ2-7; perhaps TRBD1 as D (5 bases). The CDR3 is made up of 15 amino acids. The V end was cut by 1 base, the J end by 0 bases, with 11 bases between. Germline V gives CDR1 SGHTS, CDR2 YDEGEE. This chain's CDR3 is CASSLFRGTSYEQYF. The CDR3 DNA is TGTGCCAGCAGCTTGTTTAGGGGAACCTCCTACGAGCAGTACTTC.

The CDR3 reads CASSLGGSWGQDTQYF. CDR3 nucleotides: TGTGCCAGCAGCCTTGGGGGCTCCTGGGGACAAGATACGCAGTATTTT. This chain links TRBV3-1 (or the pseudogene TRBV3-2) with TRBJ2-3, with a weak D call TRBD1 (6 bases). Germline V gene data show CDR1 as LGHDT and CDR2 as YNNKEL (reference sequence). Trimming stripped 4 bases from V and 5 bases from J, with 19 bases between. The CDR3 is 16 residues long.

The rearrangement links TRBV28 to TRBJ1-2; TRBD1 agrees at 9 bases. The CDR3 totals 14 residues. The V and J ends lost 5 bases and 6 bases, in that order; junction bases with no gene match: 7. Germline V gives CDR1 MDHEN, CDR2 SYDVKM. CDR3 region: CASSPTRTGDGYTF. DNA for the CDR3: TGTGCCAGCAGTCCAACCCGGACAGGGGATGGCTACACCTTC.

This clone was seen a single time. CDR3 nucleotide sequence: TGTGCCATCGGAGGGGATTCCTACGAGCAGTACTTC. It encodes CAIGGDSYEQYF. V usage is TRBV10-3 and J usage is TRBJ2-7, with D maybe TRBD2 (6 bases). The CDR3 loop spans 12 amino acids. Germline values: CDR1 ENHRY, CDR2 SYGVKD. V was shortened by 8 bases and J by 1 base, with 9 bases between the two germline ends.

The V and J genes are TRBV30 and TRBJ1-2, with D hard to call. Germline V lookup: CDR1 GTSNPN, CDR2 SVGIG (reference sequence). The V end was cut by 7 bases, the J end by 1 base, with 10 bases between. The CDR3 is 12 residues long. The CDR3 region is CAFRLNNYGYTF. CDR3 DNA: TGTGCCTTCAGACTCAATAACTATGGCTACACCTTC.

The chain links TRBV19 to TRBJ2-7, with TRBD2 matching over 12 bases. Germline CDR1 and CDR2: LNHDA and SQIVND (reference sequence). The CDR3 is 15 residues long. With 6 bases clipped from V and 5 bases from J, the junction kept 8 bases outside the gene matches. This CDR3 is CASSPGLAGSHEQYF. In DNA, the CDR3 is TGTGCCAGTAGCCCCGGACTAGCGGGATCCCACGAGCAGTACTTC.

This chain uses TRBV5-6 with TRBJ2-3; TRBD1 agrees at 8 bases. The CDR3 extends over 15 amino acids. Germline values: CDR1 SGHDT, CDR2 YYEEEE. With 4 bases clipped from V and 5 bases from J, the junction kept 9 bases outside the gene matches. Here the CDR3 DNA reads TGTGCCAGCAGCCAAATCAGGGGGCAGGGAGATACGCAGTATTTT. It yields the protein CASSQIRGQGDTQYF. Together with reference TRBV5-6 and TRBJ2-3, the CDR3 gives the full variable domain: DAGVTQSPTHLIKTRGQQVTLRCSPKSGHDTVSWYQQALGQGPQFIFQYYEEEERQRGNFPDRFSGHQFPNYSSELNVNALLLGDSALYLCASSQIRGQGDTQYFGPGTRLTVL.

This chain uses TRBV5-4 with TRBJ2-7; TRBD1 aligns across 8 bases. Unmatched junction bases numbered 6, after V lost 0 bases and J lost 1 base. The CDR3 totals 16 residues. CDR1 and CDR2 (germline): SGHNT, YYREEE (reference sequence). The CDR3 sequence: CASSLGIGTGSYEQYF. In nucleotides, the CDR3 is TGTGCCAGCAGCTTGGGTATAGGGACAGGTTCCTACGAGCAGTACTTC.

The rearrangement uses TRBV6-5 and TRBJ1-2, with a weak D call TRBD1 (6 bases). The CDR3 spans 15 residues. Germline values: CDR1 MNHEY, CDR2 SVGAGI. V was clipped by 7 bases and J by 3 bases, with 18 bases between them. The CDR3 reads CASTIPTGGDYGYTF. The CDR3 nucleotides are TGTGCCAGCACCATCCCTACTGGGGGCGACTATGGCTACACCTTC.

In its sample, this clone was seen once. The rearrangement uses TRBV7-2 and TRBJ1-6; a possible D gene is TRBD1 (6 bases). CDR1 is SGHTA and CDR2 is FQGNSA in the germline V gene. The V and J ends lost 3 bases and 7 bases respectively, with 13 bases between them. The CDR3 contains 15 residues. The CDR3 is CASSFRQELNSPLHF. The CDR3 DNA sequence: TGTGCCAGCAGCTTTCGACAGGAGCTAAATTCACCCCTCCACTTT.

CDR3 protein: CASSLLIRNIPSLTHEQYF. The CDR3 region has the DNA TGTGCCAGCAGCTTATTAATCCGAAACATCCCGTCTCTTACCCACGAGCAGTACTTC. This rearrangement joins TRBV7-8 to TRBJ2-7; the D is unclear. Trimming removed 2 bases at V and 5 bases at J, with 28 bases between. Germline CDR1 is SGHVS and CDR2 is FQNEAQ. CDR3 size: 19 residues.

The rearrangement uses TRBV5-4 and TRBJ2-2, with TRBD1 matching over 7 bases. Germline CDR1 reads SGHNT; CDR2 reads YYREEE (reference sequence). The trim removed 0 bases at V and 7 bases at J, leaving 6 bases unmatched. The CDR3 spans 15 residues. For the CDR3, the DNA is TGTGCCAGCAGCTTGGGGACAGGTCGAGGCGGGGAGCTGTTTTTT. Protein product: CASSLGTGRGGELFF.

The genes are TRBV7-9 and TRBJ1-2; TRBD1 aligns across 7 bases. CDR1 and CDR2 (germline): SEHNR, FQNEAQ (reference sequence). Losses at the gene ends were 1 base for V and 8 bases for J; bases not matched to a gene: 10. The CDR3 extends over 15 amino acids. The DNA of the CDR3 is TGTGCCAGCAGCTTAGAGGGGGACAGACTATACGGCTACACCTTC. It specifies CASSLEGDRLYGYTF.

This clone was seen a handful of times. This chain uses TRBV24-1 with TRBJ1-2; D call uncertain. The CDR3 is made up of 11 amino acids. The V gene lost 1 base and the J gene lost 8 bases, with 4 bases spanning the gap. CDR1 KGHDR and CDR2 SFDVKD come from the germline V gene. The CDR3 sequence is CATSDLRGYTF. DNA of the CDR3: TGTGCCACCAGTGATTTACGGGGCTACACCTTC.

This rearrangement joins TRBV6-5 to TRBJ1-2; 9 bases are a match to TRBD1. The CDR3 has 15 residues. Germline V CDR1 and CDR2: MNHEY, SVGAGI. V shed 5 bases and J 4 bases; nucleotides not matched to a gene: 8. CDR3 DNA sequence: TGTGCCAGCAGTCTACAGGGGGCTGCCGGCTATGGCTACACCTTC. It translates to CASSLQGAAGYGYTF.

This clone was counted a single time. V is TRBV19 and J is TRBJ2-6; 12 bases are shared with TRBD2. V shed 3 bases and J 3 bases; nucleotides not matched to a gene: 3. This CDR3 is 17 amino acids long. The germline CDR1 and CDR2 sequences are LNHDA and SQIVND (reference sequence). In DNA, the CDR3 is TGTGCCAGTAGTATGACTAGCGGGGGCGGTGGGGCCAACGTCCTGACTTTC. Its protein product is CASSMTSGGGGANVLTF.